One and the same sample provided the 11 T cell receptor beta chains below, sequenced in a study of T cell changes during pregnancy in multiple sclerosis. Generated by immunoSEQ multiplex PCR, the TCRdb table keeps only in-frame clones and is missing some. The repertoire holds 10,000 or so clones, nearly 85% seen once, with around 17% in the top ten. The source material was CD8+ T cells from peripheral blood mononuclear cells, sampled in the third trimester of pregnancy. Receptors were obtained from a female donor in good health, enrolled as a control in a pregnancy study.

The rearrangement joins TRBV2 to TRBJ1-2; 7 bases fit TRBD1. V dropped 2 bases and J dropped 8; count of bases not matched to a gene: 5. Germline lookup yields CDR1 SNHLY and CDR2 FYNNEI. This CDR3 is 13 amino acids long. Here the CDR3 reads CASSERDREGYTF. The CDR3 region has the DNA TGTGCCAGCAGTGAAAGAGACAGGGAGGGCTACACCTTC.

This rearrangement joins TRBV6-6 to TRBJ1-4; D not resolved. Deletions cut 5 bases from V and 4 bases from J, with 17 bases between. Germline V CDR1 and CDR2: MNHNY, SVGAGI (reference sequence). This CDR3 is built from 16 residues. The CDR3 sequence is CASSQSPGENNEKLFF. DNA for the CDR3: TGTGCCAGCAGTCAATCACCGGGAGAGAATAATGAAAAACTGTTTTTT.

The chain employs TRBV9 and TRBJ1-6; D is perhaps TRBD1 (6 bases). This CDR3 spans 15 amino acids. V was clipped by 1 base and J by 7 bases, with 12 bases between them. Germline V gene data show CDR1 as SGDLS and CDR2 as YYNGEE. CDR3 coding DNA: TGTGCCAGCAGCGTATCCGGGACATTAAATTCACCCCTCCACTTT. It yields the protein CASSVSGTLNSPLHF.

This clone was observed once. The V call is TRBV6-1, the J call TRBJ1-6; TRBD1 aligns across 10 bases. CDR1 is MNHNS, CDR2 SASEGT, per germline. The ends lost 4 bases at V and 1 base at J; junction bases unmatched: 4. This CDR3 region has 17 residues. The CDR3 DNA is TGTGCCAGCAGTGCAGACAGGGGGCAATCCTATAATTCACCCCTCCACTTT. Translated, it gives CASSADRGQSYNSPLHF.

This chain's CDR3 is CASSELAGAPGEQFF. CDR3 sequence (DNA): TGTGCCAGCAGTGAACTAGCGGGGGCTCCGGGTGAGCAGTTCTTC. The gene calls are TRBV6-1 and TRBJ2-1; TRBD2 matches 10 bases. This CDR3 region has 15 residues. Trimming at V came to 2 bases and at J to 9 bases, leaving 7 bases not matched to a gene. Germline loops: CDR1 MNHNS, CDR2 SASEGT.

This chain joins TRBV7-9 and TRBJ2-1, with TRBD2 matching over 8 bases. Germline loops: CDR1 SEHNR, CDR2 FQNEAQ (reference sequence). V lost 5 bases, J lost 5 bases, and 8 bases stayed unmatched. CDR3 size: 15 residues. The CDR3 region is CASSPSGSNHNEQFF. CDR3 bases: TGTGCCAGCAGCCCCAGCGGGAGTAACCACAATGAGCAGTTCTTC.

The table lists this clone with a count of one. This chain uses TRBV6-5 with TRBJ1-1, with 7 bases matching TRBD1. This CDR3 comprises 15 residues. CDR1 MNHEY and CDR2 SVGAGI come from the germline V gene. The ends lost 2 bases at V and 5 bases at J; junction bases unmatched: 8. The CDR3 DNA sequence: TGTGCCAGCAGTTACCTGCAGGGGGGAAAAACTGAAGCTTTCTTT. Translated, it gives CASSYLQGGKTEAFF.

The CDR3: CASKAIPASYEQYF. CDR3 nucleotides: TGTGCCAGTAAAGCTATTCCCGCCTCCTACGAGCAGTACTTC. This chain uses TRBV19 with TRBJ2-7; D is unresolved. CDR3 length equals 14 residues. Germline V gene data show CDR1 as LNHDA and CDR2 as SQIVND (reference sequence). Trimming took off 7 bases at V and 0 bases at J, with 13 bases between the two ends.

As DNA, the CDR3 is TGTGCCACCAGCAGAGATCGGACAGGGGGCGATGAGCAGTTCTTC. It translates to CATSRDRTGGDEQFF. The genes are TRBV15 and TRBJ2-1, with 11 bases aligning to TRBD1. The junction had 3 bases not matched to a gene; V was cut back by 0 bases and J by 8 bases. Germline CDR1 and CDR2: LNHNV and YYDKDF (reference sequence). The CDR3 length is 15 residues.

The chain recombines TRBV5-1 with TRBJ2-3; D is possibly TRBD1 (6 bases). V shed 6 bases and J shed 6 bases, with 14 bases lying between them. The CDR3 runs to 13 residues. Germline-derived CDR1 and CDR2 are SGHRS and YFSETQ. CDR3 amino acids: CASKLGADDTQYF. The CDR3 DNA reads as TGCGCCAGCAAACTGGGGGCTGATGATACGCAGTATTTT. Full variable domain (rest looked up from reference TRBV5-1 and TRBJ2-3): KAGVTQTPRYLIKTRGQQVTLSCSPISGHRSVSWYQQTPGQGLQFLFEYFSETQRNKGNFPGRFSGRQFSNSRSEMNVSTLELGDSALYLCASKLGADDTQYFGPGTRLTVL.

V and J are TRBV15 and TRBJ2-7; 11 bases match TRBD2. CDR3 length: 14 amino acids. Germline CDR1 is LNHNV and CDR2 is YYDKDF (reference sequence). Trimming took 6 bases from V and 6 from J; bases not matched to a gene: 7. The CDR3, as DNA: TGTGCCACCAGGGATAGCGGGAGGGCCCTCGAGCAGTACTTC. Translating gives CATRDSGRALEQYF.